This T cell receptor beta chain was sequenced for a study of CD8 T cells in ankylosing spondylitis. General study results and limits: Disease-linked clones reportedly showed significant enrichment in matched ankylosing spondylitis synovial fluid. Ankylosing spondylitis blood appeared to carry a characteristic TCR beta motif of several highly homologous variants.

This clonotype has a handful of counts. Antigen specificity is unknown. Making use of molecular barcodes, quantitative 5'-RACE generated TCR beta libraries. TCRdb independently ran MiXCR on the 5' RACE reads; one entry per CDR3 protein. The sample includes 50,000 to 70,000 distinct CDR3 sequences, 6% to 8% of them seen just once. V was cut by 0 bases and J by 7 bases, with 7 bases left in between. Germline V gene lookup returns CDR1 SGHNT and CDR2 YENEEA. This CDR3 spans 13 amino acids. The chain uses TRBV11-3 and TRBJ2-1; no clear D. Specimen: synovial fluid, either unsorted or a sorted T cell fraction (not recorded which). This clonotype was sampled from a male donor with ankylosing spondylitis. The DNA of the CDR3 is TGTGCCAGCAGCTTAGAGTCCGGAAATGAGCAGTTCTTC. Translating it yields CASSLESGNEQFF.